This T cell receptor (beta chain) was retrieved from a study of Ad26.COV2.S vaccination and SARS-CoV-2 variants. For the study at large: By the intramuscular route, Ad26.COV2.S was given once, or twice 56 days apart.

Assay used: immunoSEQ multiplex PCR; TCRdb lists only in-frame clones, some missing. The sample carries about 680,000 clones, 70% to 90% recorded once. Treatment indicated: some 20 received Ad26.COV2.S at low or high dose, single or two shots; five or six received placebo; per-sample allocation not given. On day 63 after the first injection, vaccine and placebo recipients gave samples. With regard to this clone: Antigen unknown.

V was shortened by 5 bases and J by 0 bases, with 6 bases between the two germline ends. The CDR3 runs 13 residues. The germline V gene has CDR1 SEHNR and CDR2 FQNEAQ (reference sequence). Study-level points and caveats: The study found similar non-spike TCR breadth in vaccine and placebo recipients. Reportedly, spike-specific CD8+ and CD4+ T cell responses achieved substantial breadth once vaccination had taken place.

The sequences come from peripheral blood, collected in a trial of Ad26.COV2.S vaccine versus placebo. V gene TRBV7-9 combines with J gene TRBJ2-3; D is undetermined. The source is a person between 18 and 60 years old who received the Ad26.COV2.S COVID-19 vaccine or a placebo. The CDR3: CASSARSTDTQYF. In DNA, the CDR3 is TGTGCCAGCAGCGCCCGAAGCACAGATACGCAGTATTTT. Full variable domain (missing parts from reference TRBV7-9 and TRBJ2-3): DTGVSQNPRHKITKRGQNVTFRCDPISEHNRLYWYRQTLGQGPEFLTYFQNEAQLEKSRLLSDRFSAERPKGSFSTLEIQRTEQGDSAMYLCASSARSTDTQYFGPGTRLTVL.